This is a list of T cell receptor beta chains from one sample in a study of response to subunit inactivated influenza vaccine. One entry per CDR3 protein, called by TCRdb with MiXCR from the RT-PCR reads. This sample has about 500,000 distinct CDR3 sequences, with approximately 16% found just once. The specimen comprised CD4+ T cells sorted from PBMCs, sampled around 25 months after vaccination. The source is a man in his fifties or sixties who received an inactivated influenza vaccine. Each CDR3 is given with its conserved first and last residue. A D gene is named only where the DNA matches it firmly. A row's size may be missing; if present it is once, few, many or a size class.

TRBJ2-3 TRBV4-3 many TRBD2 TGCGCCAGCAGCCAAGACAGCGGGGGGGCCAGAGCAGATACGCAGTATTTT CASSQDSGGARADTQYF
TRBJ2-7 TRBV11-2 NA NA TGTGCCAGCAGCTTAGATTACAGCCACGAGCAGTACTTC CASSLDYSHEQYF
TRBJ2-3 TRBV15 NA NA TGTGCCACCAAAGCTGGTCTGGATGATACGCAGTATTTT CATKAGLDDTQYF
TRBJ1-3 TRBV7-2 many NA TGTGCCAGCAGCTTCGCGGGGTCAACTGGAAACACCATATATTTT CASSFAGSTGNTIYF
TRBJ1-5 TRBV7-2 NA NA TGTGCCAGCAGCTTCCGGATCGGTCAGCCCCAGCATTTT CASSFRIGQPQHF
TRBJ2-1 TRBV20-1 NA NA TGCAGTGCTTCGGACTGGTCGAGCTCCTACAATGAGCAGTTCTTC CSASDWSSSYNEQFF
TRBJ2-3 TRBV29-1 NA TRBD2 TGCAGCGTTGATACTAGCGGGGCAGATACGCAGTATTTT CSVDTSGADTQYF
TRBJ2-3 TRBV20-1 many NA TGCAGTGCTAGCCCTTGGGGGGAGGATACGCAGTATTTT CSASPWGEDTQYF
TRBJ2-2 TRBV5-1 few TRBD1 TGCGCCAGCAATCAGGGGGCGGGCACCGGGGAGCTGTTTTTT CASNQGAGTGELFF
TRBJ2-5 TRBV12-3/TRBV12-4 few TRBD1 TGTGCCAGCAGTCTCAGGGGACAGGCTGGAGAGACCCAGTACTTC CASSLRGQAGETQYF
TRBJ2-7 TRBV28 NA TRBD1 TGTGCCAGCAGTTTGGCGACAGGGATCCACGAGCAGTACTTC CASSLATGIHEQYF
TRBJ2-3 TRBV4-3 few TRBD2 TGCGCCAGCAGCCCCCATAGCGGGGCAAGCACAGATACGCAGTATTTT CASSPHSGASTDTQYF
TRBJ2-7 TRBV2 NA NA TGTGCCAGCAGACAGACGGCCAGCCACGAGCAGTACTTC CASRQTASHEQYF
TRBJ2-3 TRBV5-1 NA TRBD2 TGCGCCAGCAGCTTGGGGACTAGCGGGGGCCTCACAGATACGCAGTATTTT CASSLGTSGGLTDTQYF
TRBJ1-5 TRBV5-1 few NA TGCGCCAGCAGGCAGGGTAACGGGCGCCAGCATTTT CASRQGNGRQHF
TRBJ2-7 TRBV4-3 few NA TGCGCCAGCAGCCAAGAAAGACAGGCTACCTACGAGCAGTACTTC CASSQERQATYEQYF
TRBJ2-1 TRBV3-1 NA TRBD2 TGTGCCAGCAGCCATATAAGGACTAGCGGGAGCAATGAGCAGTTCTTC CASSHIRTSGSNEQFF
TRBJ2-3 TRBV6-2/TRBV6-3 NA TRBD1 TGTGCCAGCAGCCGAACGAAGACGACAGGGGGCTCAGATACGCAGTATTTT CASSRTKTTGGSDTQYF
TRBJ1-2 TRBV7-9 few NA TGTGCCAGCAGCTTAGACGGAAATGGCTACACCTTC CASSLDGNGYTF
TRBJ1-1 TRBV27 NA TRBD1 TGTGCCAGCAGTAAGGACAGGGGGTCGAACACTGAAGCTTTCTTT CASSKDRGSNTEAFF
TRBJ2-2 TRBV28 NA NA TGTGCCAGCAGTCTACAGGCTCCCGGGGAGCTGTTTTTT CASSLQAPGELFF
TRBJ1-5 TRBV5-6 NA NA TGTGCCAGCAGCAAGACAAGCAATCAGCCCCAGCATTTT CASSKTSNQPQHF
TRBJ2-3 TRBV25-1 few TRBD2 TGTGCCAGCACCCGTGAGCGGGGGCGCGGCACAGATACGCAGTATTTT CASTRERGRGTDTQYF
TRBJ2-1 TRBV12-3/TRBV12-4 few TRBD2 TGTGCCAGCAGTTTCATAGGGACTAGCGGTTCCTACAATGAGCAGTTCTTC CASSFIGTSGSYNEQFF
TRBJ2-4 TRBV28 few TRBD2 TGTGCCAGCAGTCTGGGGGGACTAGGGTTGGCCATTCAGTACTTC CASSLGGLGLAIQYF
TRBJ2-3 TRBV5-5 few TRBD2 TGTGCCAGCAGCTTGGACCGGAGGACTAGCGGGTCTCCGGCAGTAGTGGATTTT CASSLDRRTSGSPAVVDF
TRBJ2-7 TRBV20-1 NA TRBD1 TGCAGTGCTACACGGACAGGGTTTACCTACGAGCAGTACTTC CSATRTGFTYEQYF
TRBJ2-1 TRBV5-1 many NA TGCGCCAGCAGCTTGGAGACGGGGGCTGCCTACAATGAGCAGTTCTTC CASSLETGAAYNEQFF
TRBJ1-4 TRBV7-2 few TRBD1 TGTGCCAGCAGCCTACAGGGGGCGCCCCGTGAAAAACTGTTTTTT CASSLQGAPREKLFF
TRBJ2-5 TRBV5-1 few TRBD2 TGCGCCAGCATGGGACTAGAGGGGGAGACCCAGTACTTC CASMGLEGETQYF
TRBJ1-1 TRBV29-1 few NA TGCAGCGTCCTTCTATGGAACACTGAAGCTTTCTTT CSVLLWNTEAFF
TRBJ2-7 TRBV2 few NA TGTGCCAGCACCGAGGGGACGTGGGGAAGCTCCTACGAGCAGTACTTC CASTEGTWGSSYEQYF
TRBJ1-4 TRBV12-3/TRBV12-4 few NA TGTGCCAGCAGTTTAGGCGGGATCCCAACTAATGAAAAACTGTTTTTT CASSLGGIPTNEKLFF
TRBJ1-2 TRBV5-1 NA NA TGCGCCAGCAGCTTGGGGTACAGGGAAAACTATGGCTACACCTTC CASSLGYRENYGYTF
TRBJ2-1 TRBV7-9 NA TRBD2 TGTGCCAGCAGCTTAGGTGCGGGAGGGCCTTTTGTTTTCTTC CASSLGAGGPFVFF
TRBJ2-1 TRBV6-1 few NA TGTGCCAGCAGCTCGGGACCAGACACTTACAATGAGCAGTTCTTC CASSSGPDTYNEQFF
TRBJ1-1 TRBV7-2 NA TRBD1 TGTGCCAGCAGCTTAGGGACAGGGGTGGATACTGAAGCTTTCTTT CASSLGTGVDTEAFF
TRBJ1-1 TRBV16 NA NA TGTGCCAGCAGCCGAGGCAGGTCGAACACTGAAGCTTTCTTT CASSRGRSNTEAFF
TRBJ2-7 TRBV4-1 NA TRBD2 TGCGCCAGCAGCCACGGGGGCGGGGGGAGCTCCTACGAGCAGTACTTC CASSHGGGGSSYEQYF
TRBJ2-3 TRBV12-3/TRBV12-4 NA TRBD2 TGTGCCAGCACCACTAGCGGGGGGGCAGGAGATACGCAGTATTTT CASTTSGGAGDTQYF
TRBJ2-5 TRBV28 NA NA TGTGCCAGCAGTTTACCCATAGAAGAGACCCAGTACTTC CASSLPIEETQYF
TRBJ2-7 TRBV20-1 few TRBD1 TGCAGTGCTACGAGACAGGGTCTGTCCTACGAGCAGTACTTC CSATRQGLSYEQYF
TRBJ2-1 TRBV9 NA TRBD2 TGTGCCAGCACCCAGGGACTAGCGGGAGTGGATGAGCAGTTCTTC CASTQGLAGVDEQFF
TRBJ2-1 TRBV7-2 NA NA TGTGCCAGCAGCTTTCAAGGGGAATACAATGAGCAGTTCTTC CASSFQGEYNEQFF
TRBJ2-5 TRBV5-6 NA NA TGTGCCAGCAGCTCGCCGGACAGGGCGGGGGCCCAGTACTTC CASSSPDRAGAQYF
TRBJ2-2 TRBV20-1 few NA TGCAGTGCTAGAGATCTGGTTGTGGGAGCGAACACCGGGGAGCTGTTTTTT CSARDLVVGANTGELFF
TRBJ1-2 TRBV7-9 few TRBD1 TGTGCCAGCAGCTTAGAACAGGGGGACTATGGCTACACCTTC CASSLEQGDYGYTF
TRBJ1-1 TRBV10-3 NA NA TGTGCCATCAGTGCGGGGAGAGACACTGAAGCTTTCTTT CAISAGRDTEAFF
TRBJ2-1 TRBV7-9 NA TRBD2 TGTGCCAGCAGCCCGACTAGCGGGGTTGAGCAGTTCTTC CASSPTSGVEQFF